These 4 T cell receptor beta chains were all obtained from the same sample, sequenced in a study of CD4 T cell repertoires in COVID-19. Sequenced by immunoSEQ multiplex PCR; TCRdb stores in-frame clones only, minus some. The table shows some 71,000 clones, with 83% occurring only once. Sequences were derived from CD4+ T cells from peripheral blood, sampled after recovery from COVID-19. The receptors originated from a human donor who had COVID-19.

This rearrangement joins TRBV11-1 to TRBJ2-5; no definite D call. CDR1 SGHAT and CDR2 FQDESV come from the germline V gene (reference sequence). This CDR3 is 11 amino acids long. Deletions cut 5 bases from V and 2 bases from J, with 3 bases between. The CDR3 nucleotides read TGTGCCAGCAGCGAACAAGAGACCCAGTACTTC. Its translation is CASSEQETQYF.

This chain connects TRBV11-1 to TRBJ2-3; 11 bases agree with TRBD1. The CDR3 contains 16 residues. With 5 bases clipped from V and 3 bases from J, the junction kept 7 bases outside the gene matches. Germline CDR1 reads SGHAT; CDR2 reads FQDESV (reference sequence). CDR3: CASSGRTGGGTDTQYF. CDR3 DNA sequence: TGTGCCAGCAGCGGCCGGACAGGGGGCGGAACAGATACGCAGTATTTT.

The J gene is TRBJ2-6, the V gene TRBV19, with TRBD2 matching over 7 bases. This CDR3 comprises 14 residues. J lost 1 base, V lost 8 bases, and 2 bases had no gene match. CDR1 is LNHDA and CDR2 is SQIVND in the germline V gene (reference sequence). As DNA, the CDR3 is TGTGCCAGTGGGGGGGGATCTGGGGCCAACGTCCTGACTTTC. Amino acid sequence: CASGGGSGANVLTF.

The chain couples TRBV7-9 to TRBJ1-3, with D uncertain. CDR1 SEHNR and CDR2 FQNEAQ come from the germline V gene (reference sequence). The length of the CDR3 is 13 residues. V dropped 6 bases and J dropped 4 bases, with 10 bases sitting between them. CDR3 amino acids: CASSLRGGNTIYF. The CDR3, as DNA: TGTGCCAGCAGTCTAAGAGGAGGAAACACCATATATTTT.